The clone carrying this T cell receptor (beta chain) was seen a few times. The CDR3 has 16 residues. Germline V gene sequence: CDR1 PRHDT, CDR2 FYEKMQ (reference sequence). The V and J ends lost 5 bases and 3 bases, in that order; junction bases with no gene match: 13. This specimen belongs to a study of early T cells in non-severe SARS-CoV-2 infection. A single record per CDR3 protein comes from TCRdb applying MiXCR to the 5' RACE reads. The sample lists around 84,000 distinct CDR3 sequences; around 15% were seen once. The sample taken for sequencing was whole blood. The sequence was collected from an adult who was a healthcare worker with PCR-confirmed SARS-CoV-2 infection or an uninfected control (not recorded which). The chain recombines TRBV13 with TRBJ2-7; 7 bases fit TRBD1. The CDR3 sequence is CASSPGQRDSFYEQYF. The CDR3 nucleotides are TGTGCCAGCAGCCCCGGCCAGAGGGACAGCTTCTACGAGCAGTACTTC. The full variable domain, its missing parts supplied by reference TRBV13 and TRBJ2-7, is AAGVIQSPRHLIKEKRETATLKCYPIPRHDTVYWYQQGPGQDPQFLISFYEKMQSDKGSIPDRFSAQQFSDYHSELNMSSLELGDSALYFCASSPGQRDSFYEQYFGPGTRLTVT.